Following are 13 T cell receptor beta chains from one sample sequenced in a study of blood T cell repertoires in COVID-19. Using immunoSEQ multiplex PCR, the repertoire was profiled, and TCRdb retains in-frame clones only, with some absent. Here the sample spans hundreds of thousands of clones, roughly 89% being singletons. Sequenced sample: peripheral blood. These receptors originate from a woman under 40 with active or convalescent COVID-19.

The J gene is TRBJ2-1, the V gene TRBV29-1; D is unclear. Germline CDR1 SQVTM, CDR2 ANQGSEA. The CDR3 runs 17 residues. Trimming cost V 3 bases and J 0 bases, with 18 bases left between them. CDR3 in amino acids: CSVDLGSALGSYNEQFF. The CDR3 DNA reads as TGCAGCGTTGATTTAGGATCCGCTCTAGGCTCCTACAATGAGCAGTTCTTC.

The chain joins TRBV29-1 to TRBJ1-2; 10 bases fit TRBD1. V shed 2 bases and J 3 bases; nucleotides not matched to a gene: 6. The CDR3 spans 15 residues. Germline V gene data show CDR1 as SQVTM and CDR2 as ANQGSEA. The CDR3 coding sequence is TGCAGCGTTGAAAGGGACAGGGGAGTCGACTATGGCTACACCTTC. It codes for CSVERDRGVDYGYTF.

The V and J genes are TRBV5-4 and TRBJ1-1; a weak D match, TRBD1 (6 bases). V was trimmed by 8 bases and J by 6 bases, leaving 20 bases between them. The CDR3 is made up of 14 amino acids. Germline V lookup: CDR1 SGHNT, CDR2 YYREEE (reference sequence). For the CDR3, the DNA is TGTGCCAGTAATCCCTGGGGGCGAACCCCTGAAGCTTTCTTT. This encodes CASNPWGRTPEAFF.

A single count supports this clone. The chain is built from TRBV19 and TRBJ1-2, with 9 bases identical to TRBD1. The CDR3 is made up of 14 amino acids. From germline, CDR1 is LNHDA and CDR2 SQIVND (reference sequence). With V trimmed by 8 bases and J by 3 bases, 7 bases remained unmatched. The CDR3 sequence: CASLERDRDYGYTF. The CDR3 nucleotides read TGTGCCAGTCTGGAACGGGACAGGGACTATGGCTACACCTTC.

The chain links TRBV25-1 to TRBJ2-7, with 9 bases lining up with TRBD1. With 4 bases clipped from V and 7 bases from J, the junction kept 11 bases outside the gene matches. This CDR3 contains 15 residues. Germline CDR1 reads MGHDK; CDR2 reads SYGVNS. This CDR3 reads CASSGAGTGIGEQYF. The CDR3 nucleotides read TGTGCCAGCAGTGGGGCGGGGACAGGGATAGGGGAGCAGTACTTC.

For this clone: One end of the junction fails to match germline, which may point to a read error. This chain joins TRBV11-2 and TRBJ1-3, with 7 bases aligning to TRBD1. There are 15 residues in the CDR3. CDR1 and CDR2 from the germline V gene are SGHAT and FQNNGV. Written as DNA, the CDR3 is TGTGCCAGCAGCTTTGGACAGGCCCTAACAAACTCCATATATTTT. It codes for CASSFGQALTNSIYF.

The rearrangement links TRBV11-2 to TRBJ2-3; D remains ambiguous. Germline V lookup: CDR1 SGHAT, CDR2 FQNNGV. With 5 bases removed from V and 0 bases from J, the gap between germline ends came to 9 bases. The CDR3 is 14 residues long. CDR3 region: CASSPVASTDTQYF. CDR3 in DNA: TGTGCCAGCAGCCCAGTAGCTAGCACAGATACGCAGTATTTT. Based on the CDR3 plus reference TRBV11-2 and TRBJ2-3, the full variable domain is EAGVAQSPRYKIIEKRQSVAFWCNPISGHATLYWYQQILGQGPKLLIQFQNNGVVDDSQLPKDRFSAERLKGVDSTLKIQPAKLEDSAVYLCASSPVASTDTQYFGPGTRLTVL.

CDR3 amino acids: CASSQSQGTQYEQYF. CDR3 bases: TGTGCCAGCAGCCAATCACAGGGGACCCAATACGAGCAGTACTTC. The chain combines TRBV4-2 with TRBJ2-7; 7 bases fit TRBD1. Germline trimming cut 2 bases from V and 4 bases from J; bases unmatched to any gene: 8. The CDR3 has 15 amino acids. The germline gives CDR1 LGHNA, CDR2 YNFKEQ.

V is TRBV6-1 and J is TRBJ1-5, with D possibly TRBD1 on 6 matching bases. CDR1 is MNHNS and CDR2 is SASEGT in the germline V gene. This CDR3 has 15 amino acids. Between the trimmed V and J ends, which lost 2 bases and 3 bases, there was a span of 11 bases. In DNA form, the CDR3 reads TGTGCCAGCAGTGAACAGGACAGAGACAATCAGCCCCAGCATTTT. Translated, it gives CASSEQDRDNQPQHF.

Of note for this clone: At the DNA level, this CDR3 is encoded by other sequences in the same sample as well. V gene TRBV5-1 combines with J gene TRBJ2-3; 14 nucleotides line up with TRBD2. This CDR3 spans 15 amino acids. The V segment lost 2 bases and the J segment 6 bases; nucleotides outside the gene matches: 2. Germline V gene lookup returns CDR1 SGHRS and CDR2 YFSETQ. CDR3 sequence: CASSFGLAGGDTQYF. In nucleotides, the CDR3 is TGCGCCAGCAGCTTTGGACTAGCGGGGGGCGATACGCAGTATTTT.

CDR3 nucleotides: TGTGCCAGCAGTTTAAGTTTTCGGGGCTACACCTTC. Protein product: CASSLSFRGYTF. This rearrangement joins TRBV6-6 to TRBJ1-2; D ambiguous. The germline V gene has CDR1 MNHNY and CDR2 SVGAGI (reference sequence). The ends were cut back, 4 bases at V and 8 bases at J, with 11 bases in the middle. CDR3 length: 12 residues.

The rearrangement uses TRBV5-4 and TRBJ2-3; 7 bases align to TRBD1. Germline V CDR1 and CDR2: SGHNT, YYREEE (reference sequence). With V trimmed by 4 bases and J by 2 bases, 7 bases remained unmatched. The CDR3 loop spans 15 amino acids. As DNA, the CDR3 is TGTGCCAGCAGCGCACCAGGGGGTCTCACAGATACGCAGTATTTT. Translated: CASSAPGGLTDTQYF.

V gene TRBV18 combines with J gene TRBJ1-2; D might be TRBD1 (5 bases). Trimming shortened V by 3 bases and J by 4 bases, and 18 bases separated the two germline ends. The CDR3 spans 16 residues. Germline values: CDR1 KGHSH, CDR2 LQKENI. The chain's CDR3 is CASSPSGTSSVYGYTF. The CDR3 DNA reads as TGTGCCAGCTCACCTTCCGGGACTTCCAGCGTCTATGGCTACACCTTC.